This T cell receptor (beta chain) was sequenced in a study of shared clonotypes between healthy human individuals. Turning to this clone: The identical CDR3 is also encoded by other nucleotide sequences in the sample.

Here immunoSEQ multiplex PCR was the method, and the copy in TCRdb shows in-frame clones only, minus some. The data hold millions of clones, with about 93% observed a single time. The naive CD8 population came from CD45RO-negative cells selected for CCR7, without terminally differentiated effector memory CD45RA+ cells. The TCR comes from a young man in good health. Some clones in this sample may be carry-over from other donors' samples. The specimen was naive CD8+ T cells from PBMCs.

The CDR3 loop is CASSVGTGTYNEQFF. The CDR3 coding sequence is TGTGCCAGCAGCGTAGGGACGGGAACCTACAATGAGCAGTTCTTC. The V and J genes are TRBV9 and TRBJ2-1; TRBD2 is a possible D gene (5 bases). CDR1 SGDLS and CDR2 YYNGEE come from the germline V gene. Trimming removed 0 bases at V and 2 bases at J, with 9 bases between. The CDR3 is 15 amino acids.